Described below is a single T cell receptor beta chain sequence and its context. The sample originates from a study of blood T cell repertoires in COVID-19. In the study overall: T cells, B-cell-depleted T cells, or PBMCs supplied cDNA or gDNA.

Only in-frame clones appear in the TCRdb table, and some are missing; sequencing was by immunoSEQ multiplex PCR. There are about 280,000 clones in the sample; around 90% occur only once, and less than 10% lies in the top ten. The sequenced sample was peripheral blood. The sequence was collected from a man between 18 and 35 years old with active or convalescent COVID-19.

CDR3 sequence: CASSANLAGDYYEQYF. CDR3 coding DNA: TGTGCCAGCAGCGCAAACCTAGCGGGGGATTACTACGAGCAGTACTTC. The gene calls are TRBV2 and TRBJ2-7; 10 bases match TRBD2. The CDR3 runs to 16 residues. Losses at the gene ends were 6 bases for V and 3 bases for J; bases not matched to a gene: 11. Germline lookup yields CDR1 SNHLY and CDR2 FYNNEI.